These 10 T cell receptor beta chains share one sample of origin, sequenced in a study of T cells in Graves' hyperthyroidism and ophthalmopathy. TCR beta CDR3 regions were amplified from RNA transcripts. TCR CDR3 regions were first amplified by RT-PCR with HTBI primers. In TCRdb, the multiplex PCR reads were re-called with MiXCR into one record per CDR3 protein. This sample has roughly 170,000 distinct CDR3 sequences, with 17% found just once. Sequencing was carried out using blood. These receptors came from a woman in her forties or fifties with Graves' hyperthyroidism.

This clonotype was recorded a few times. The gene calls are TRBV6-1 and TRBJ1-5; 10 nucleotides match TRBD1. The CDR3 length is 15 residues. Germline V lookup: CDR1 MNHNS, CDR2 SASEGT. V was pared by 5 bases and J by 5 bases, with 6 bases of the junction left unmatched. CDR3 coding DNA: TGTGCCAGCAGTAACTCCGGGACAGGGGATCAGCCCCAGCATTTT. Translation gives CASSNSGTGDQPQHF.

In this sample, this clonotype turned up many times. The chain uses TRBV5-1 and TRBJ2-7; a possible D gene is TRBD1 (6 bases). CDR3 length: 15 amino acids. Deletions cut 2 bases from V and 4 bases from J, with 16 bases between. CDR1 is SGHRS and CDR2 is YFSETQ in the germline V gene. The CDR3 DNA is TGCGCCAGCAGCTTTAACACTGCAGGGGTTTACGAGCAGTACTTC. It yields the protein CASSFNTAGVYEQYF.

This clonotype was observed at least ten times. This chain connects TRBV6-1 to TRBJ1-5; 8 nucleotides align to TRBD1. V lost 5 bases to trimming and J lost 1 base; unmatched junction nucleotides: 1. CDR1 is MNHNS, CDR2 SASEGT, per germline. The CDR3 has 14 amino acids. The CDR3 is CASSWTGSNQPQHF. CDR3 sequence (DNA): TGTGCCAGCAGTTGGACAGGGAGCAATCAGCCCCAGCATTTT.

The V call is TRBV4-1, the J call TRBJ1-3; 8 bases agree with TRBD1. CDR1 and CDR2 from the germline V gene are MGHRA and YSYEKL. The CDR3 extends over 16 amino acids. V lost 3 bases and J lost 3; bases outside the gene matches: 7. The DNA for the CDR3 is TGCGCCAGCAGCCATCAGGACAGGGTTGTTGGAAACACCATATATTTT. Translation gives CASSHQDRVVGNTIYF.

At least ten counts were recorded for this clonotype. This chain connects TRBV7-3 to TRBJ1-2, with 7 bases aligning to TRBD1. Germline trimming cut 4 bases from V and 6 bases from J; bases unmatched to any gene: 5. The CDR3 consists of 13 residues. Germline-derived CDR1 and CDR2 are SGHTA and FQGTGA. CDR3 sequence (DNA): TGTGCCAGCAGCTCCGCCGGGACAGATGGCTACACCTTC. Translation gives CASSSAGTDGYTF.

This clonotype was recorded many times. The V gene is TRBV6-5, the J gene TRBJ1-5; no definite D call. The CDR3 contains 12 residues. Trimming cost V 1 base and J 7 bases, with 5 bases left between them. Per the germline V gene, CDR1 is MNHEY and CDR2 is SVGAGI. The CDR3 is CASSYFTQPQHF. The CDR3 DNA is TGTGCCAGCAGTTACTTTACCCAGCCCCAGCATTTT.

This clonotype occurred many times. This chain joins TRBV20-1 and TRBJ1-4; possibly TRBD1 for D (5 bases). With 6 bases removed from V and 2 bases from J, the gap between germline ends came to 16 bases. This CDR3 has 15 amino acids. Germline V gene sequence: CDR1 DFQATT, CDR2 SNEGSKA (reference sequence). CDR3 residues: CSAPNGAVTNEKLFF. CDR3 bases: TGCAGTGCCCCCAACGGGGCGGTCACTAATGAAAAACTGTTTTTT.

This chain connects TRBV6-4 to TRBJ1-2; 8 nucleotides line up with TRBD1. CDR3 length: 14 amino acids. Trimming removed 6 bases from V and 3 bases from J; junction bases left unmatched: 6. The germline V gene encodes CDR1 MRHNA and CDR2 SNTAGT. In DNA, the CDR3 is TGTGCCAGCAGGGACGGGACAGGCTACTATGGCTACACCTTC. Translating gives CASRDGTGYYGYTF.

This clonotype has at least ten counts. This chain connects TRBV5-5 to TRBJ1-4, with no clear D. Trimming shortened V by 1 base and J by 7 bases, and 5 bases separated the two germline ends. The CDR3 extends over 12 amino acids. Germline lookup yields CDR1 SGHKS and CDR2 YYEKEE (reference sequence). The CDR3 is CASSLLSEKLFF. The DNA of the CDR3 is TGTGCCAGCAGCTTGCTTAGTGAAAAACTGTTTTTT.

As regards this clonotype: This sequence may be a read error, since a much larger clone differs from it by one base. The V and J genes are TRBV7-9 and TRBJ2-7; 12 nucleotides line up with TRBD1. This CDR3 comprises 15 residues. The trim removed 3 bases at V and 6 bases at J, leaving 6 bases unmatched. Germline V gene lookup returns CDR1 SEHNR and CDR2 FQNEAQ (reference sequence). The CDR3 DNA reads as TGTGCCAGCAGCTTTTATGGGACAGGGGGCAGCGAGCAGTACTTC. Translating it yields CASSFYGTGGSEQYF.